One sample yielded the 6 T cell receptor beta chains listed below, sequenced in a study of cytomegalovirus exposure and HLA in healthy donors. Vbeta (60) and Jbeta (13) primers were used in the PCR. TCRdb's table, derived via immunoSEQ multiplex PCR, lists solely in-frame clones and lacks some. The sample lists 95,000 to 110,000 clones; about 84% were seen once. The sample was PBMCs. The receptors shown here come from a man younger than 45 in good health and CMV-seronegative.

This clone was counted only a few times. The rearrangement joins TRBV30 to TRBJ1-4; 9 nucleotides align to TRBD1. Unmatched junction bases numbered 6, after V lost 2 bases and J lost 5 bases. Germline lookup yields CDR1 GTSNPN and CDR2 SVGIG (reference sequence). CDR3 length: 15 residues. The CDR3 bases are TGTGCCTGGAGTCATAAGGGGACAGGGAATGAAAAACTGTTTTTT. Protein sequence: CAWSHKGTGNEKLFF.

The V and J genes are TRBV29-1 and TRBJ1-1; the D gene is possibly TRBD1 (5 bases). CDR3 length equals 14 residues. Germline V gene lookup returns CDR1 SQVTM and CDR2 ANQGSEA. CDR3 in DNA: TGCACGGGTTTTATGGCCGACAGGAACACTGAAGCTTTCTTT. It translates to CTGFMADRNTEAFF. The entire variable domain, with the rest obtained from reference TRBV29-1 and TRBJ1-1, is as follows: SAVISQKPSRDICQRGTSLTIQCQVDSQVTMMFWYRQQPGQSLTLIATANQGSEATYESGFVIDKFPISRPNLTFSTLTVSNMSPEDSSIYLCTGFMADRNTEAFFGQGTRLTVV.

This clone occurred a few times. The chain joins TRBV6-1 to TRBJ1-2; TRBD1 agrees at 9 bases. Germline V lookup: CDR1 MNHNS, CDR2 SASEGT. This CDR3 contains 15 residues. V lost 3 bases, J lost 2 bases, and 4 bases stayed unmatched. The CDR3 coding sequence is TGTGCCAGCAGTGATCCCGGGACAGGGAACTATGGCTACACCTTC. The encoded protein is CASSDPGTGNYGYTF.

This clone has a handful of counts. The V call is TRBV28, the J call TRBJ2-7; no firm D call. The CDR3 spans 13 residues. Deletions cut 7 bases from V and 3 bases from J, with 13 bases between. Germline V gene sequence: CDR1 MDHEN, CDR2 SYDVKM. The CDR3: CASTAEWNYEQYF. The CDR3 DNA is TGTGCCAGCACTGCGGAATGGAACTACGAGCAGTACTTC. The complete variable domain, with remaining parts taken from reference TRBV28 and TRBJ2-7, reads DVKVTQSSRYLVKRTGEKVFLECVQDMDHENMFWYRQDPGLGLRLIYFSYDVKMKEKGDIPEGYSVSREKKERFSLILESASTNQTSMYLCASTAEWNYEQYFGPGTRLTVT.

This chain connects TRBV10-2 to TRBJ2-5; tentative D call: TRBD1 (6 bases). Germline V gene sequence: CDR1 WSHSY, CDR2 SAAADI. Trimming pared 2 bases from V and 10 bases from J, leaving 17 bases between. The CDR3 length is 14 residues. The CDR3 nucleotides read TGCGCCAGCAGTGAGCTACTGGGGCAGGGGAACCAGTACTTC. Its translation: CASSELLGQGNQYF.

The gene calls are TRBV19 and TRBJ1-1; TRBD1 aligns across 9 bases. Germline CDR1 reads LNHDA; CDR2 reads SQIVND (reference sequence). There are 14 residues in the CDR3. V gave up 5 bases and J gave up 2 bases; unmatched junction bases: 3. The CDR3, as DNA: TGTGCCAGTAGTGCGGGACAGGGAAACACTGAAGCTTTCTTT. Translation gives CASSAGQGNTEAFF.